One and the same sample provided the 7 T cell receptor beta chains below, sequenced in a study of T cells in Graves' hyperthyroidism and ophthalmopathy (dated by TCRdb to the late 2010s). Libraries were prepared through multiplex PCR. Sequenced on an Illumina HiSeq 2000. Amplification of TCR beta CDR3 regions was carried out from RNA transcripts. The TCR CDR3 was subjected to a first round of RT-PCR using the HTBI primer set and the Qiagen OneStep RT-PCR kit. TCRdb reprocessing: public reads trimmed at Q25 with fastp, clones called with MiXCR, in-frame beta chains kept. CDR3 protein duplicates are merged, each entry listing the most common genes and DNA. Recorded for this sample are around 600,000 distinct CDR3 sequences; more than 15% of them occurred a single time. The ten largest clones take up roughly 3.4% of the sample. The sample consisted of blood. These receptors were collected from a woman aged 40 to 50 with Graves' ophthalmopathy.

This clonotype was picked up a small number of times. The chain combines TRBV5-6 with TRBJ2-3; 9 bases match TRBD2. The CDR3 contains 16 residues. The germline gives CDR1 SGHDT, CDR2 YYEEEE. Losses at the gene ends were 1 base for V and 2 bases for J; bases not matched to a gene: 5. This chain's CDR3 is CASSLRSGLATDTQYF. CDR3 nucleotide sequence: TGTGCCAGCAGCTTGCGGTCGGGACTAGCCACAGATACGCAGTATTTT.

This chain connects TRBV11-3 to TRBJ2-1; the match to TRBD2 covers 8 bases. The CDR3 sequence is 15 residues long. V shed 5 bases, J shed 3 bases, and the junction held 6 bases outside the gene matches. Germline assignment: CDR1 SGHNT and CDR2 YENEEA. CDR3 protein: CASSQTTSDYNEQFF. As DNA, the CDR3 is TGTGCCAGCAGCCAGACGACTAGCGACTACAATGAGCAGTTCTTC.

Concerning this clonotype: The CDR3 ends on some other residue instead of the conserved phenylalanine or tryptophan, so this is likely a read error. The genes are TRBV6-1 and TRBJ1-2, with 8 positions matching TRBD1. V shed 5 bases, J shed 4 bases, and the junction held 15 bases outside the gene matches. The CDR3 length is 17 residues. Germline V gene data show CDR1 as MNHNS and CDR2 as SASEGT. The CDR3 protein is CASSTHQPRGQGYGYTL. In nucleotides, the CDR3 is TGTGCCAGCAGTACCCACCAACCCAGGGGGCAAGGCTATGGCTACACCCTC.

This clonotype was observed a few times. Here the CDR3 reads CASSLKPNNQPQHF. Written as DNA, the CDR3 is TGTGCCAGCAGTTTAAAACCGAACAATCAGCCCCAGCATTTT. The chain couples TRBV27 to TRBJ1-5, with D unclear. The V end lost 2 bases, the J end lost 3 bases, and 8 bases lay between the germline ends. In germline, CDR1 is MNHEY, CDR2 SMNVEV (reference sequence). This CDR3 is built from 14 residues.

The chain is built from TRBV10-3 and TRBJ2-1; TRBD2 matches at 7 bases. With V trimmed by 4 bases and J by 0 bases, 6 bases remained unmatched. The CDR3 is made up of 16 amino acids. Germline CDR1 and CDR2: ENHRY and SYGVKD. CDR3 DNA sequence: TGTGCCATCAGTGGGCTAGCGGAGAGCTCCTACAATGAGCAGTTCTTC. Translated: CAISGLAESSYNEQFF.

This clonotype was seen many times. The rearrangement uses TRBV20-1 and TRBJ2-1, with D possibly called TRBD1 or TRBD2 (5 bases each). Trimming shortened V by 3 bases and J by 0 bases, and 9 bases separated the two germline ends. CDR1 is DFQATT, CDR2 SNEGSKA, per germline (reference sequence). This CDR3 is built from 14 residues. CDR3 residues: CSARKGSSYNEQFF. For the CDR3, the DNA is TGCAGTGCTAGGAAGGGGAGCTCCTACAATGAGCAGTTCTTC.

Comments on this clonotype: This may stem from a read error, because a much larger clone lies one nucleotide away. This chain links TRBV28 with TRBJ1-5, with a possible D match to TRBD1 (5 bases). The CDR3 consists of 18 residues. CDR1 is MDHEN and CDR2 is SYDVKM in the germline V gene. V dropped 6 bases and J dropped 7 bases, with 28 bases sitting between them. The CDR3 sequence: CASRGSGELAGWGQPQHF. In DNA form, the CDR3 reads TGTGCCAGCAGGGGATCGGGGGAGCTGGCAGGGTGGGGGCAGCCCCAGCATTTT.